One and the same sample provided the 26 T cell receptor beta chains below, sequenced in a study of response to subunit inactivated influenza vaccine. TCRdb recomputed calls from the RT-PCR reads with MiXCR, one row per CDR3 protein. Of about 520,000 distinct CDR3 sequences listed, roughly 23% are singletons. The material was CD4+ T cells sorted from PBMCs, obtained about 5 days after vaccination. The receptors shown here come from a man over 45 who received an inactivated influenza vaccine.

The chain joins TRBV12-3 or TRBV12-4 to TRBJ2-7; D ambiguous. The CDR3 has 14 residues. Trimming cost V 2 bases and J 5 bases, with 13 bases left between them. The CDR3 protein is CASSLSRIYDEQYF. In DNA, the CDR3 is TGTGCCAGCAGTTTATCCAGGATTTACGACGAGCAGTACTTC.

The chain has TRBV12-3 or TRBV12-4 and TRBJ2-7; 8 bases are a match to TRBD2. The CDR3 has 14 residues. V was clipped by 4 bases and J by 4 bases; unmatched bases: 6. This CDR3 reads CASSSREGRYEQYF. As DNA, the CDR3 is TGTGCCAGCAGTTCCCGGGAGGGGCGATACGAGCAGTACTTC.

The rearrangement links TRBV5-6 to TRBJ2-3, with D possibly TRBD1 on 6 matching bases. This CDR3 has 15 amino acids. V was shortened by 1 base and J by 6 bases, with 15 bases between the two germline ends. Germline CDR1 and CDR2: SGHDT and YYEEEE. This chain's CDR3 is CASSLIRGRGDTQYF. CDR3 bases: TGTGCCAGCAGCTTGATCCGGGGTAGGGGGGATACGCAGTATTTT.

The chain has TRBV7-2 and TRBJ2-7; the D gene is possibly TRBD2 (7 bases). Germline values: CDR1 SGHTA, CDR2 FQGNSA. V was trimmed by 5 bases and J by 3 bases, leaving 17 bases between them. This CDR3 spans 15 amino acids. The CDR3 bases are TGTGCCAGCAGCGACCGAGGGGGGGGAAGCTACGAGCAGTACTTC. Translated: CASSDRGGGSYEQYF. The full variable domain, in which reference TRBV7-2 and TRBJ2-7 provide the parts outside the CDR3, is GAGVSQSPSNKVTEKGKDVELRCDPISGHTALYWYRQSLGQGLEFLIYFQGNSAPDKSGLPSDRFSAERTGGSVSTLTIQRTQQEDSAVYLCASSDRGGGSYEQYFGPGTRLTVT.

On this clonotype: Its ends do not fully match the called genes, so a read error is possible. The gene calls are TRBV4-2 and TRBJ2-6; 8 bases agree with TRBD1. Looked up from germline, CDR1 is LGHNA and CDR2 is YNFKEQ. The CDR3 has 18 amino acids. In nucleotides, the CDR3 is TGTGCCAGCGGCCACGGGGGACAGGCCTACTCTGGGGCCAACGTCCTGACTTTC. This codes for CASGHGGQAYSGANVLTF.

The table lists this clonotype with many counts. J is TRBJ2-1 and V is TRBV5-1; 7 nucleotides agree with TRBD1. V lost 0 bases, J lost 7 bases, and 4 bases stayed unmatched. Germline CDR1 and CDR2: SGHRS and YFSETQ. The CDR3 covers 14 residues. In DNA, the CDR3 is TGCGCCAGCAGCTTGGTTGGGACAGCGAATGAGCAGTTCTTC. Translated: CASSLVGTANEQFF.

The chain combines TRBV4-3 with TRBJ2-7; 8 nucleotides agree with TRBD1. The CDR3 sequence is 14 residues long. J gave up 6 bases and V 4 bases, and 8 bases lay outside the gene matches. Per the germline V gene, CDR1 is LGHNA and CDR2 is YSLEER. CDR3 sequence reads: CASSRGQGLFEQYF. The DNA for the CDR3 is TGCGCCAGCAGCCGAGGACAGGGTCTTTTCGAGCAGTACTTC.

The chain carries TRBV15 and TRBJ2-1; perhaps TRBD2 as D (6 bases). Trimming took 0 bases from V and 6 from J, leaving 12 bases between them. Germline V gene data show CDR1 as LNHNV and CDR2 as YYDKDF (reference sequence). This CDR3 contains 15 residues. The CDR3 sequence is CATSRDRGGSNEQFF. For the CDR3, the DNA is TGTGCCACCAGCAGAGATCGGGGAGGATCCAATGAGCAGTTCTTC.

J is TRBJ2-1 and V is TRBV11-2, with a tentative D call TRBD2 (6 bases). This CDR3 contains 13 residues. CDR1 is SGHAT, CDR2 FQNNGV, per germline. Trimming cost V 4 bases and J 12 bases, with 16 bases left between them. Here the CDR3 reads CASSSGGARAQFF. CDR3 coding DNA: TGTGCCAGCAGCTCCGGAGGGGCTCGGGCGCAGTTCTTC.

The chain joins TRBV20-1 to TRBJ2-5; 7 positions match TRBD1. In germline, CDR1 is DFQATT, CDR2 SNEGSKA (reference sequence). V was pared by 4 bases and J by 5 bases, with 13 bases of the junction left unmatched. The length of the CDR3 is 15 residues. CDR3 region: CSATRTTGMRETQYF. The CDR3 DNA is TGCAGTGCTACCAGAACGACAGGGATGCGGGAGACCCAGTACTTC.

The rearrangement uses TRBV5-6 and TRBJ2-5; D is perhaps TRBD1 (6 bases). The CDR3 contains 17 residues. Per the germline V gene, CDR1 is SGHDT and CDR2 is YYEEEE. With 4 bases removed from V and 4 bases from J, the gap between germline ends came to 23 bases. The chain's CDR3 is CASSLTLGTMPPETQYF. The CDR3 DNA reads TGTGCCAGCAGCCTCACCCTGGGGACAATGCCCCCAGAGACCCAGTACTTC. Drawing the rest from reference TRBV5-6 and TRBJ2-5, the complete variable domain is DAGVTQSPTHLIKTRGQQVTLRCSPKSGHDTVSWYQQALGQGPQFIFQYYEEEERQRGNFPDRFSGHQFPNYSSELNVNALLLGDSALYLCASSLTLGTMPPETQYFGPGTRLLVL.

This chain joins TRBV28 and TRBJ2-1; the match to TRBD2 covers 8 bases. The CDR3 has 15 residues. The V and J ends lost 2 bases and 10 bases, in that order; junction bases with no gene match: 10. The germline V gene has CDR1 MDHEN and CDR2 SYDVKM. The chain's CDR3 is CASSLAPLAGGEQFF. CDR3 in DNA: TGTGCCAGCAGTTTAGCCCCCCTAGCGGGTGGCGAGCAGTTCTTC.

This clonotype was detected many times. J is TRBJ2-1 and V is TRBV10-2, with TRBD1 identical over 8 bases. Germline CDR1 and CDR2: WSHSY and SAAADI. Trimming took 8 bases from V and 11 from J; bases not matched to a gene: 17. The CDR3 extends over 15 amino acids. The CDR3 nucleotides read TGCGCCAGCCAGCCGACTCGGACAGGGTGGGGTAAGCAGTTCTTC. Its protein is CASQPTRTGWGKQFF.

The rearrangement joins TRBV20-1 to TRBJ2-7; TRBD1 is a possible D gene (5 bases). V was cut by 1 base and J by 2 bases, with 9 bases left in between. Germline V gene lookup returns CDR1 DFQATT and CDR2 SNEGSKA (reference sequence). There are 13 residues in the CDR3. CDR3 DNA: TGCAGTGCTAGAGCTACCAGGGCCTACGAGCAGTACTTC. Translation: CSARATRAYEQYF.

The J gene is TRBJ2-7, the V gene TRBV7-2, with D possibly being TRBD2 (6 bases). CDR3 length equals 13 residues. Trimming removed 3 bases from V and 7 bases from J, with 13 bases in between. From germline, CDR1 is SGHTA and CDR2 FQGNSA. The CDR3 protein is CASSFGLPAEQYF. The DNA for the CDR3 is TGTGCCAGCAGCTTCGGACTACCGGCTGAGCAGTACTTC. The full variable domain, in which reference TRBV7-2 and TRBJ2-7 provide the parts outside the CDR3, is GAGVSQSPSNKVTEKGKDVELRCDPISGHTALYWYRQSLGQGLEFLIYFQGNSAPDKSGLPSDRFSAERTGGSVSTLTIQRTQQEDSAVYLCASSFGLPAEQYFGPGTRLTVT.

CDR3 coding DNA: TGTGCCAGCAGCTCAAAAAGCCCATTGGCTAGCGGGATGAGCACAGATACGCAGTATTTT. It encodes CASSSKSPLASGMSTDTQYF. The rearrangement uses TRBV9 and TRBJ2-3; the match to TRBD2 covers 9 bases. J gave up 0 bases and V 4 bases, and 18 bases lay outside the gene matches. Germline CDR1 reads SGDLS; CDR2 reads YYNGEE. The CDR3 totals 20 residues. The full variable domain, its missing parts supplied by reference TRBV9 and TRBJ2-3, is DSGVTQTPKHLITATGQRVTLRCSPRSGDLSVYWYQQSLDQGLQFLIQYYNGEERAKGNILERFSAQQFPDLHSELNLSSLELGDSALYFCASSSKSPLASGMSTDTQYFGPGTRLTVL.

This clonotype has a handful of counts. The chain joins TRBV5-1 to TRBJ2-3; TRBD1 might be the D (6 bases). With 5 bases removed from V and 0 bases from J, the gap between germline ends came to 19 bases. The germline V gene encodes CDR1 SGHRS and CDR2 YFSETQ. This CDR3 contains 17 residues. CDR3 nucleotides: TGCGCCAGCAGGCGGACCCCTGGGCAGGGGAGCACAGATACGCAGTATTTT. This gives the protein CASRRTPGQGSTDTQYF.

This clonotype was counted between two and nine times. The chain links TRBV7-2 to TRBJ2-3; 12 nucleotides match TRBD2. This CDR3 spans 17 amino acids. Per germline, CDR1 SGHTA and CDR2 FQGNSA. The V gene end was trimmed by 5 bases and the J gene end by 0 bases; junction bases not matched to a gene: 6. CDR3 bases: TGTGCCAGCAGCGCGACTAGCGGGAGCCTTAGCACAGATACGCAGTATTTT. It yields the protein CASSATSGSLSTDTQYF.

The gene calls are TRBV4-3 and TRBJ2-1; D might be TRBD1 or TRBD2, each matching 5 bases. Germline values: CDR1 LGHNA, CDR2 YSLEER. The CDR3 is made up of 14 amino acids. Trimming cost V 4 bases and J 6 bases, with 13 bases left between them. This CDR3 reads CASSLGTHTNEQFF. The CDR3 region has the DNA TGCGCCAGCAGCCTCGGGACCCATACCAATGAGCAGTTCTTC.

The chain couples TRBV20-1 to TRBJ2-5; TRBD2 matches at 7 bases. CDR1 and CDR2 (germline): DFQATT, SNEGSKA (reference sequence). CDR3 length: 12 amino acids. This CDR3 reads CRADGRGETQYF. The CDR3 DNA reads TGCAGGGCCGATGGGCGGGGGGAGACCCAGTACTTC.

A few counts support this clonotype. The rearrangement uses TRBV12-3 or TRBV12-4 and TRBJ2-6, with D unresolved. The CDR3 consists of 13 residues. With 4 bases removed from V and 4 bases from J, the gap between germline ends came to 5 bases. CDR3 amino acids: CASSSLGANVLTF. For the CDR3, the DNA is TGTGCCAGCAGTTCTCTCGGGGCCAACGTCCTGACTTTC.

The sample holds many counts of this clonotype. The chain combines TRBV6-2 or TRBV6-3 with TRBJ2-2, with a weak D call TRBD1 (5 bases). Trimming took 10 bases from V and 7 from J, leaving 10 bases between them. CDR3 length: 11 amino acids. Looked up from germline, CDR1 is MNHEY and CDR2 is SVGEGT. CDR3 nucleotide sequence: TGTGCCACCAGGGTCGTCGGGGAGCTGTTTTTT. This sequence encodes CATRVVGELFF.

This clonotype was observed at least ten times. The chain combines TRBV28 with TRBJ2-1; D is unresolved. Trimming removed 3 bases at V and 2 bases at J, with 11 bases between. CDR3 size: 15 residues. CDR1 is MDHEN, CDR2 SYDVKM, per germline. CDR3 DNA: TGTGCCAGCAGTTTCAGGCTAAAGACCTACAATGAGCAGTTCTTC. Its protein is CASSFRLKTYNEQFF.

The chain links TRBV29-1 to TRBJ2-3; the match to TRBD2 covers 7 bases. J was trimmed by 4 bases and V by 6 bases; bases with no gene match: 13. The CDR3 is made up of 15 amino acids. CDR1 is SQVTM and CDR2 is ANQGSEA in the germline V gene. Written as DNA, the CDR3 is TGCAGCGTCGTTACGACTAGCATCTCCCCAGATACGCAGTATTTT. This gives the protein CSVVTTSISPDTQYF.

In its sample, this clonotype was seen a few times. The chain recombines TRBV5-1 with TRBJ2-5, with D hard to call. V was pared by 0 bases and J by 0 bases, with 6 bases between. This CDR3 has 14 amino acids. Germline CDR1 reads SGHRS; CDR2 reads YFSETQ. The CDR3 DNA sequence: TGCGCCAGCAGCTTGGAGCCGTACCAAGAGACCCAGTACTTC. Its translation: CASSLEPYQETQYF. The full variable domain, rest sourced from reference TRBV5-1 and TRBJ2-5, is KAGVTQTPRYLIKTRGQQVTLSCSPISGHRSVSWYQQTPGQGLQFLFEYFSETQRNKGNFPGRFSGRQFSNSRSEMNVSTLELGDSALYLCASSLEPYQETQYFGPGTRLLVL.

The rearrangement uses TRBV6-5 and TRBJ2-7; D is perhaps TRBD1 or TRBD2 (5 bases each). The CDR3 length is 17 residues. Trimming cost V 1 base and J 0 bases, with 16 bases left between them. In germline, CDR1 is MNHEY, CDR2 SVGAGI. In nucleotides, the CDR3 is TGTGCCAGCAGTTACTACCGGGGACCGCTTAGCTCCTACGAGCAGTACTTC. Its protein is CASSYYRGPLSSYEQYF.